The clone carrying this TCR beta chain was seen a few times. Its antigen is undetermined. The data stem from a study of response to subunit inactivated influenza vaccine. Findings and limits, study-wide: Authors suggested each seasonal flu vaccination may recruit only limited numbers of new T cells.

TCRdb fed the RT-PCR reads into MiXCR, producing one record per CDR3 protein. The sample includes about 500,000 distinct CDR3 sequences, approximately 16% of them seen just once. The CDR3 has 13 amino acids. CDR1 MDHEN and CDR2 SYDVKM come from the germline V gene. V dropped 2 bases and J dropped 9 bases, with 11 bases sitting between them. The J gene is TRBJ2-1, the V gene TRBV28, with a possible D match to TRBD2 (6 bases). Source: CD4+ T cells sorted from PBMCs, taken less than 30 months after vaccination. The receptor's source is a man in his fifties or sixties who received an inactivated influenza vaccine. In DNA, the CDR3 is TGTGCCAGCAGTTTACCAGCGGGCACTGAGCAGTTCTTC. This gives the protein CASSLPAGTEQFF.